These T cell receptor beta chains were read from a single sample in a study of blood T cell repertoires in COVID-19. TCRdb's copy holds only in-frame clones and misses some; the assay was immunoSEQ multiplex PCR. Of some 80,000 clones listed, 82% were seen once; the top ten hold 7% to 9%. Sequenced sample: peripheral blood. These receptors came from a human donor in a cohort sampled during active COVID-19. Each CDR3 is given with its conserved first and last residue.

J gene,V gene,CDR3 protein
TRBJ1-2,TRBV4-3,CASSQDFMRTGTDGYTF
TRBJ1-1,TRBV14,CASSLGTSEAFF
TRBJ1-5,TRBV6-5,CASSRDRGGNQPQHF
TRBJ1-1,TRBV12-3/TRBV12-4,CASSLQGSTEAFF
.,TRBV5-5,CASSLVGLAGITYEQYF
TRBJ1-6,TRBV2,CASSTSRSFTGGDYNSPLHF
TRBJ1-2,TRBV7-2,CASSSPGESNYGYTF
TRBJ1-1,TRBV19,CASSIQGSTEAFF
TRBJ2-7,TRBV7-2,CASSLYRVPYEQYF
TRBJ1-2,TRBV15,CATSGDRGEANYGYTF
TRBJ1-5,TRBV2,CASSRDSLNQPQHF
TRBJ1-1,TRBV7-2,CASSPKNRGLTEAFF
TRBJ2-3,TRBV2,CASRMGTASTDTQYF
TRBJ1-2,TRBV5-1,CASSLVGQTGYTF
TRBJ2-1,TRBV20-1,CSARLDNEQFF
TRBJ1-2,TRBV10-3,CAISEGQGAGYGYTF
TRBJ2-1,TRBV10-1,CASSAPGLAGGEQFF
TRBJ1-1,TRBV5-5,CASRQVFEAFF
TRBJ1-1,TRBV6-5,CASSRNPRWGRVAFF
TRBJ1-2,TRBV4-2,CASRPYMDRAEKNYGYTF
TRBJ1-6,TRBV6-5,CASSYEGGERPPLHF
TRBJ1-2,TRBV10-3,CAISESGDRGYYGYTF
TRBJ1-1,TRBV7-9,CASSLGVEKTGGEAFF
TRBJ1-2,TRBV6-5,CASSRGQGYGYTF
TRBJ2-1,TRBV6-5,CASIQGLSYNEQFF
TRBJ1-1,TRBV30,CAWRGGGANTEAFF
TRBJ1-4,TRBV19,CASSYGTGGKRLNEKLFF